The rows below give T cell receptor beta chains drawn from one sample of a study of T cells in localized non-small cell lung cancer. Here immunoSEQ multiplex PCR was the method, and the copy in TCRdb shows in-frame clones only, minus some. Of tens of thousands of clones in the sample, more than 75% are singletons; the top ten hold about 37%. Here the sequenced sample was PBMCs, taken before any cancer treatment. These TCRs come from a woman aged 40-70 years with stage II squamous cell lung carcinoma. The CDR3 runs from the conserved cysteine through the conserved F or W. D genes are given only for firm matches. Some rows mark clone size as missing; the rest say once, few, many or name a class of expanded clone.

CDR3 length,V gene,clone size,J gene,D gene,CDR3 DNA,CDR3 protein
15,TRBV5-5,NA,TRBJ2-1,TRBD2,TGTGCCAGCAGCAAGGGACTAGCGGTAGACAATGAGCAGTTCTTC,CASSKGLAVDNEQFF
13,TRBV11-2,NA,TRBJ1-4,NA,TGTGCCAGCAGCTTCGGCAGTAATGAAAAACTGTTTTTT,CASSFGSNEKLFF
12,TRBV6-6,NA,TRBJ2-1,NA,TGTGCCAGCAGGGGACATGTGGGTGAGCAGTTCTTC,CASRGHVGEQFF
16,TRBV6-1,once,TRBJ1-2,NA,TGTGCCAGCAGTAAAGACTTACCGGGAAATAACTATGGCTACACCTTC,CASSKDLPGNNYGYTF
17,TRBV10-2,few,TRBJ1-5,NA,TGCGCCAGCAGGGAGGGGGTCGGGTCTTACTTCAATCAGCCCCAGCATTTT,CASREGVGSYFNQPQHF
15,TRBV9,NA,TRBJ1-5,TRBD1,TGTGCCAGCAGCGTTACAGGGGATCGGAGTCAGCCCCAGCATTTT,CASSVTGDRSQPQHF
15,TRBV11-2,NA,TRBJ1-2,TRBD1,TGTGCCAGCAGCCCACGGACAGGGGTGTACTATGGCTACACCTTC,CASSPRTGVYYGYTF
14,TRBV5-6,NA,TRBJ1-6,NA,TGTGCCAGCAGCGGGGCCCGGGTTTTGTCACCCCTCCACTTT,CASSGARVLSPLHF
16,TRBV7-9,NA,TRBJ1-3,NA,TGTGCCAGCAGCTTCGGCGGCGGATTCTCTGGAAACACCATATATTTT,CASSFGGGFSGNTIYF
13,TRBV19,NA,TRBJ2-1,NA,TGTGCCAGTGCAGCGCTACTAAACAATGAGCAGTTCTTC,CASAALLNNEQFF
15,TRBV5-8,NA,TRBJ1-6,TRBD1,TGTGCCAGCAGCTTGGCAGGGGGTGTAGATTCACCCCTCCACTTT,CASSLAGGVDSPLHF
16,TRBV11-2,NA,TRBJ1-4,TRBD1,TGTGCCAGCAGCTTGATGACAGGGTCTTTGTATGAAAAACTGTTTTTT,CASSLMTGSLYEKLFF
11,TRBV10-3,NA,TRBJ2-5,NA,TGTGCCACCTCGACGCAAGAGACCCAGTACTTC,CATSTQETQYF
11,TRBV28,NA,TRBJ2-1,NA,TGTGCCAGCAGCTCCAGCAATGAGCAGTTCTTC,CASSSSNEQFF
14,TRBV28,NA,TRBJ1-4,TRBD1,TGTGCCAGCACCCCGGGACAGAAGCATGAAAAACTGTTTTTT,CASTPGQKHEKLFF
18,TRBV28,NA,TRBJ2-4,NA,TGTGCCAGCAGCCTTTGGAACGGACCGACACTAGCCAAAAACATTCAGTACTTC,CASSLWNGPTLAKNIQYF
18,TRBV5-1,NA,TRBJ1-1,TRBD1,TGCGCCAGCAGCTTGGTCCCACCGGGACAGGGGAAGTACACTGAAGCTTTCTTT,CASSLVPPGQGKYTEAFF
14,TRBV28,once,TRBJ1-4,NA,TGTGCCAGCAGTTCAGGACAAAATAATGAAAAACTGTTTTTT,CASSSGQNNEKLFF
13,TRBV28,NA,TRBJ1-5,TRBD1,TGTGCCAGCAGTCTACAGGGGAAGCAGCCCCAGCATTTT,CASSLQGKQPQHF
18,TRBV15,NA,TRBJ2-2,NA,TGTGCCACCAATCCGGGACCCACCCGACCGACGAACACCGGGGAGCTGTTTTTT,CATNPGPTRPTNTGELFF
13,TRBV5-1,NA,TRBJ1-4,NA,TGCGCCAGCAGCTTGGGGGTTAATGAAAAACTGTTTTTT,CASSLGVNEKLFF
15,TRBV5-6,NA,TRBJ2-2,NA,TGTGCCAGCAGCTTGGTAACAGTCAACACCGGGGAGCTGTTTTTT,CASSLVTVNTGELFF
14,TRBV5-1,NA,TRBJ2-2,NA,TGCGCCAGCAGCCCCGGTGGGTCGAGCGGGGAGCTGTTTTTT,CASSPGGSSGELFF
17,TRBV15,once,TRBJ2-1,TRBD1,TGTGCCACCAGCAGAGAACTACCCCCGGGACAGGGGAATGAGCAGTTCTTC,CATSRELPPGQGNEQFF
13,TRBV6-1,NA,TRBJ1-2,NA,TGTGCCAGCTCTTCCGGGACAAACTATGGCTACACCTTC,CASSSGTNYGYTF